One and the same sample provided the 20 T cell receptor beta chains below, sequenced in a study of blood T cells in healthy people across ages (dated by TCRdb to about 2015). Library preparation employed 5' RACE. The instrument was an Illumina HiSeq 2500. A second 7 to 11 cycle PCR used a sample-barcoded 5' primer and a J-beta primer mix. TCRdb trimmed the raw reads at Q25, called clones with MiXCR and kept productive beta chains. Every distinct CDR3 protein forms one entry, paired with its most common genes and DNA. This sample holds 650,000 to 700,000 distinct CDR3 sequences; over 40% were observed only once. Less than 15% of the sample belongs to the ten largest clones. Sequences were obtained from blood. The source of these receptors is a woman of 80 years or more in good health.

V is TRBV12-3 or TRBV12-4 and J is TRBJ2-3, with D maybe TRBD2 (6 bases). The CDR3 consists of 15 residues. Trimming cost V 5 bases and J 1 base, with 13 bases left between them. The CDR3 is CASSPGRMRTDTQYF. The CDR3 nucleotides read TGTGCCAGCAGTCCCGGGAGAATGCGCACAGATACGCAGTATTTT.

The V call is TRBV29-1, the J call TRBJ2-1; no clear D. Germline CDR1 SQVTM, CDR2 ANQGSEA. V was pared by 5 bases and J by 8 bases, with 7 bases between. CDR3 length equals 10 residues. DNA for the CDR3: TGCAGCGTTTCGGTTTATGAGCAGTTCTTC. This translates into CSVSVYEQFF.

This clonotype was counted ten times or more. The genes are TRBV29-1 and TRBJ1-1; D might be TRBD1 (5 bases). The CDR3 covers 12 residues. V was shortened by 5 bases and J by 4 bases, with 11 bases between the two germline ends. In germline, CDR1 is SQVTM, CDR2 ANQGSEA. CDR3 amino acids: CSVRAGGTEAFF. The CDR3 region has the DNA TGCAGCGTTAGGGCGGGGGGCACTGAAGCTTTCTTT.

V is TRBV18 and J is TRBJ2-4; D ambiguous. TRBJ2-5 matches the DNA end more closely, so the J call is doubtful. The CDR3 consists of 14 residues. Per germline, CDR1 KGHSH and CDR2 LQKENI. CDR3 region: CASSPSRAQETQYF. The CDR3 DNA reads as TGTGCCAGCTCACCAAGTAGGGCGCAAGAGACCCAGTACTTC.

In the case of this clonotype: Just one base apart from a much larger clone, this may be a read error. The gene calls are TRBV20-1 and TRBJ2-7; TRBD2 matches 9 bases. CDR1 and CDR2 from the germline V gene are DFQATT and SNEGSKA (reference sequence). This CDR3 is built from 14 residues. J lost 7 bases, V lost 1 base, and 8 bases had no gene match. CDR3 DNA sequence: TGCAGTGCTAGAGTAGCGGGAGTCTACAATGAGCAGTACTTC. Translating it yields CSARVAGVYNEQYF.

As regards this clonotype: Sequence at one end of the junction differs from germline and may be a read error. The chain uses TRBV29-1 and TRBJ2-5; D is unresolved. This CDR3 spans 13 amino acids. Per the germline V gene, CDR1 is SQVTM and CDR2 is ANQGSEA. The CDR3 DNA reads TGCGGCGTTGACCACGGGCTACAAGAGACCCAGTACTTC. Its protein is CGVDHGLQETQYF. Complete variable domain (other parts from reference TRBV29-1 and TRBJ2-5): SAVISQKPSRDICQRGTSLTIQCQVDSQVTMMFWYRQQPGQSLTLIATANQGSEATYESGFVIDKFPISRPNLTFSTLTVSNMSPEDSSIYLCGVDHGLQETQYFGPGTRLLVL.

Points on this clonotype: A much larger clone sits a single nucleotide away, making a read error possible. The V and J genes are TRBV6-6 and TRBJ2-1; 8 bases line up with TRBD2. The DNA end is a closer match to TRBJ2-7, so the J assignment may be wrong. The CDR3 covers 15 residues. Germline values: CDR1 MNHNY, CDR2 SVGAGI (reference sequence). CDR3 nucleotide sequence: TGTGCCAGCAGCCCGATTAGCGGGACCTACAATGAGCAGTACTTC. Amino acids: CASSPISGTYNEQYF.

This clonotype was seen ten or more times. The chain uses TRBV20-1 and TRBJ2-5, with 7 bases identical to TRBD1. The CDR3 consists of 16 residues. CDR1 and CDR2 from the germline V gene are DFQATT and SNEGSKA (reference sequence). V trimming: 1 base; J trimming: 3 bases; junction bases outside the gene matches: 11. CDR3 protein: CSARGGGEQPKETQYF. The CDR3 nucleotides are TGCAGTGCTAGAGGAGGGGGCGAGCAGCCGAAAGAGACCCAGTACTTC.

Concerning this clonotype: A much bigger clone sits one base away, suggesting this may be a read error. The CDR3 sequence is CTSSVDGGLNQPQHF. CDR3 coding DNA: TGTACCAGCAGCGTAGATGGGGGGCTCAATCAGCCCCAGCATTTT. The genes are TRBV9 and TRBJ1-5, with D possibly being TRBD1 (6 bases). The CDR3 sequence is 15 residues long. CDR1 is SGDLS, CDR2 YYNGEE, per germline.

Of note for this clonotype: At one of its ends the junction is not consistent with the germline gene, which may arise from a read error. This chain links TRBV2 with TRBJ1-2, with D hard to call. Germline values: CDR1 SNHLY, CDR2 FYNNEI. The CDR3 consists of 15 residues. This chain's CDR3 is CASGETREVYYGYTF. The CDR3 region has the DNA TGTGCCAGCGGTGAAACCCGTGAGGTCTACTATGGCTACACCTTC.

The chain has TRBV20-1 and TRBJ2-7; TRBD2 agrees at 10 bases. CDR1 is DFQATT and CDR2 is SNEGSKA in the germline V gene (reference sequence). The trim removed 6 bases at V and 0 bases at J, leaving 5 bases unmatched. The CDR3 contains 14 residues. This chain's CDR3 is CSARLAGRSYEQYF. The CDR3 DNA sequence: TGCAGTGCCAGACTAGCGGGCCGCTCCTACGAGCAGTACTTC.

This clonotype was picked up a small number of times. A much larger clone differs from this one at a single base, so this may be a read error. This chain connects TRBV12-3 or TRBV12-4 to TRBJ2-1, with D perhaps being TRBD1 or TRBD2 (6 bases each). CDR3 size: 14 residues. DNA for the CDR3: TGTGCCAGCAGGCCCCGGGGGCCCTACAATGGGCAGTTCTTC. Amino acid sequence: CASRPRGPYNGQFF.

This clonotype was seen at least ten times. The chain is built from TRBV20-1 and TRBJ2-3, with 9 bases lining up with TRBD2. This CDR3 region has 16 residues. Per germline, CDR1 DFQATT and CDR2 SNEGSKA (reference sequence). J gave up 5 bases and V 6 bases, and 15 bases lay outside the gene matches. CDR3 coding DNA: TGCAGTGCGGACCGCCTAGCGGGACTAGCAAGAGATACGCAGTATTTT. It specifies CSADRLAGLARDTQYF.

With respect to this clonotype: An end of the junction differs from the germline gene, which may be a read error. V is TRBV3-1 and J is TRBJ1-2; D remains ambiguous. This CDR3 contains 11 residues. The V gene's germline CDR1 is LGHDT and CDR2 YNNKEL (reference sequence). This CDR3 reads CASSQGPGYTF. Written as DNA, the CDR3 is TGCGCCAGCAGCCAAGGGCCGGGCTACACCTTC.

This chain links TRBV7-9 with TRBJ2-5; the D is unclear. This CDR3 contains 14 residues. The germline CDR1 and CDR2 sequences are SEHNR and FQNEAQ (reference sequence). The germline V and J ends were trimmed by 1 base and 4 bases, with 10 bases remaining between them. Here the CDR3 DNA reads TGTGCCAGCAGCTTAGGTATAGATCGAGAGACCCAGTACTTC. Protein sequence: CASSLGIDRETQYF.

The table lists this clonotype with a count of one. V usage is TRBV20-1 and J usage is TRBJ2-1, with 9 bases aligning to TRBD2. The J call may be mistaken, given a closer DNA end match to TRBJ2-7. The CDR3 length is 17 residues. Germline V gene lookup returns CDR1 DFQATT and CDR2 SNEGSKA (reference sequence). The CDR3 DNA is TGCAGTGCTAGGGTTTCTAGCGGGACAGCTAGATACAATGAGCAGTACTTC. Protein: CSARVSSGTARYNEQYF.

On this clonotype: At one end, the junction sequence differs from germline, possibly due to a read error. V gene TRBV7-6 combines with J gene TRBJ2-3; D perhaps matches TRBD2 (6 bases). The CDR3 length is 15 residues. Per the germline V gene, CDR1 is SGHVS and CDR2 is FNYEAQ. The CDR3 sequence is CASSLGTSPTDMQYF. CDR3 DNA: TGTGCCAGCAGCTTAGGAACTAGCCCCACAGATATGCAGTATTTT.

The rearrangement joins TRBV15 to TRBJ2-1; the D gene is possibly TRBD1 (5 bases). The CDR3 length is 20 residues. V was cut by 0 bases and J by 0 bases, with 21 bases left in between. Germline lookup yields CDR1 LNHNV and CDR2 YYDKDF (reference sequence). The CDR3: CATSRDRASRQGFSYNEQFF. The DNA of the CDR3 is TGTGCCACCAGCAGAGATAGGGCCTCTCGGCAGGGCTTCTCCTACAATGAGCAGTTCTTC.

The chain couples TRBV27 to TRBJ2-4; 9 positions agree with TRBD1. The J call is uncertain, as TRBJ2-7 better fits the DNA end. Per the germline V gene, CDR1 is MNHEY and CDR2 is SMNVEV (reference sequence). The CDR3 sequence is 14 residues long. CDR3 region: CASYTGQGPHEQYF. DNA for the CDR3: TGTGCCAGCTACACGGGACAGGGTCCCCACGAGCAGTACTTC.

This clonotype showed up many times. The V and J genes are TRBV11-2 and TRBJ2-1; 12 bases are shared with TRBD2. The CDR3 length is 16 residues. J gave up 8 bases and V 5 bases, and 10 bases lay outside the gene matches. Germline CDR1 and CDR2: SGHAT and FQNNGV. CDR3 DNA sequence: TGTGCCAGCAGCAAAGTGACTAGCGGGGGTGTCGATGAGCAGTTCTTC. Its protein product is CASSKVTSGGVDEQFF.